This T cell receptor (beta chain) originates from a study of blood T cell repertoires in COVID-19. Method: immunoSEQ multiplex PCR; TCRdb's copy keeps in-frame clones and lacks some. The data contain about 120,000 clones, roughly 83% of them singletons. Sequenced input: peripheral blood. This TCR derives from a man aged 40-55 years with active or convalescent COVID-19.

The CDR3 nucleotides are TGTGCCAGCAGTTACTCACCTGGACTAGCTCAAGAGACCCAGTACTTC. Translating gives CASSYSPGLAQETQYF. J is TRBJ2-5 and V is TRBV6-2 or TRBV6-3, with TRBD2 matching 8 bases. Trimming at V came to 0 bases and at J to 2 bases, leaving 5 bases not matched to a gene. Germline V lookup: CDR1 MNHEY, CDR2 SVGEGT. The CDR3 spans 16 residues.